The 19 T cell receptor beta chains listed next were all sequenced from one sample in a study of cytomegalovirus exposure and HLA in healthy donors. This table comes from immunoSEQ multiplex PCR, and its TCRdb copy is limited to in-frame clones, with some not included. The data contain 150,000 to 200,000 clones, roughly 82% of them singletons. The sequencing input was PBMCs. The receptors originated from a woman aged 18-30 years in good health and CMV-seronegative.

This chain uses TRBV14 with TRBJ1-2; maybe TRBD1 (6 bases). Germline loops: CDR1 SGHDN, CDR2 FVKESK. Trimming took off 4 bases at V and 6 bases at J, with 9 bases between the two ends. The CDR3 has 12 residues. In DNA, the CDR3 is TGTGCCAGCAGCCGCCGACAGGATGGCTACACCTTC. This sequence encodes CASSRRQDGYTF.

This chain links TRBV25-1 with TRBJ2-2, with 9 positions matching TRBD2. V shed 4 bases, J shed 2 bases, and the junction held 2 bases outside the gene matches. The germline V gene has CDR1 MGHDK and CDR2 SYGVNS. This CDR3 is built from 15 residues. CDR3 nucleotide sequence: TGTGCCAGCAGTGTAGCGGGGGCCAACACCGGGGAGCTGTTTTTT. Translated: CASSVAGANTGELFF.

This chain uses TRBV4-2 with TRBJ1-1; D is unclear. Per the germline V gene, CDR1 is LGHNA and CDR2 is YNFKEQ. Trimming took 4 bases from V and 5 from J, leaving 14 bases between them. This CDR3 is built from 14 residues. CDR3 nucleotides: TGTGCCAGCAGCCGACCCGATCGGGGAACTGAAGCTTTCTTT. Protein: CASSRPDRGTEAFF.

This clone came up once. This chain uses TRBV9 with TRBJ1-6; D not resolved. Trimming took off 0 bases at V and 13 bases at J, with 17 bases between the two ends. Germline V CDR1 and CDR2: SGDLS, YYNGEE. This CDR3 spans 15 amino acids. This CDR3 reads CASSVAADRQNPLHF. Written as DNA, the CDR3 is TGTGCCAGCAGCGTAGCGGCAGACCGACAAAACCCCCTCCACTTT.

The J gene is TRBJ2-7, the V gene TRBV15, with 13 nucleotides matching TRBD2. Germline assignment: CDR1 LNHNV and CDR2 YYDKDF (reference sequence). V lost 0 bases, J lost 6 bases, and 2 bases stayed unmatched. This CDR3 spans 15 amino acids. For the CDR3, the DNA is TGTGCCACCAGCAGAGATGGACTAGCGGGAGTCGAGCAGTACTTC. Protein: CATSRDGLAGVEQYF.

This clone has just one count. The chain uses TRBV25-1 and TRBJ1-2; D not resolved. Germline V gives CDR1 MGHDK, CDR2 SYGVNS. Trimming took 1 base from V and 1 from J, leaving 7 bases between them. The CDR3 length is 14 residues. The CDR3 DNA reads TGTGCCAGCAGTGAATTTTACAGTAACTATGGCTACACCTTC. Translating it yields CASSEFYSNYGYTF.

The chain couples TRBV7-3 to TRBJ1-1, with TRBD1 matching 8 bases. V dropped 6 bases and J dropped 1; count of bases not matched to a gene: 4. CDR1 and CDR2 (germline): SGHTA, FQGTGA. The CDR3 is 14 residues long. DNA of the CDR3: TGTGCCAGCAGGGTAACAGGGGGGAACACTGAAGCTTTCTTT. This codes for CASRVTGGNTEAFF.

The gene calls are TRBV2 and TRBJ1-3; 7 bases agree with TRBD1. V lost 2 bases, J lost 2 bases, and 0 bases stayed unmatched. Germline CDR1 and CDR2: SNHLY and FYNNEI. The CDR3 loop spans 14 amino acids. CDR3: CASSEQGAGNTIYF. The DNA of the CDR3 is TGTGCCAGCAGTGAACAGGGGGCTGGAAACACCATATATTTT.

To note about this clone: Other DNA sequences in this sample translate to the same CDR3. The chain is built from TRBV7-9 and TRBJ1-2; D is unclear. V was shortened by 5 bases and J by 4 bases, with 8 bases between the two germline ends. In germline, CDR1 is SEHNR, CDR2 FQNEAQ (reference sequence). There are 12 residues in the CDR3. The CDR3 loop reads CASSPSLYGYTF. The DNA of the CDR3 is TGTGCCAGCAGCCCCTCCCTCTATGGCTACACCTTC. The variable domain in full, completed from reference TRBV7-9 and TRBJ1-2, reads DTGVSQNPRHKITKRGQNVTFRCDPISEHNRLYWYRQTLGQGPEFLTYFQNEAQLEKSRLLSDRFSAERPKGSFSTLEIQRTEQGDSAMYLCASSPSLYGYTFGSGTRLTVV.

The V and J genes are TRBV6-6 and TRBJ1-2; possible D gene TRBD1, 5 bases. Germline CDR1 reads MNHNY; CDR2 reads SVGAGI (reference sequence). The CDR3 runs to 14 residues. V was shortened by 2 bases and J by 4 bases, with 11 bases between the two germline ends. The CDR3 DNA follows: TGTGCCAGCAGTTACACGGGGGAAGGCTATGGCTACACCTTC. It specifies CASSYTGEGYGYTF.

The chain carries TRBV10-2 and TRBJ2-1; TRBD2 aligns across 14 bases. The V and J ends lost 7 bases and 4 bases, in that order; junction bases with no gene match: 6. This CDR3 has 16 amino acids. Germline-derived CDR1 and CDR2 are WSHSY and SAAADI. CDR3: CASTLGTSGGYNEQFF. Here the CDR3 DNA reads TGCGCCAGCACTCTCGGGACTAGCGGGGGTTACAATGAGCAGTTCTTC.

The chain recombines TRBV29-1 with TRBJ2-7; the match to TRBD2 covers 9 bases. Germline V lookup: CDR1 SQVTM, CDR2 ANQGSEA. Trimming cost V 7 bases and J 7 bases; bases outside gene matches: 14. CDR3 length equals 14 residues. The CDR3 reads CSAGTSSKSGEQYF. The CDR3 region has the DNA TGCAGCGCTGGGACTAGCTCCAAGTCGGGGGAGCAGTACTTC.

A few counts support this clone. This chain connects TRBV6-1 to TRBJ2-5; a weak D match, TRBD2 (7 bases). From germline, CDR1 is MNHNS and CDR2 SASEGT. The CDR3 totals 15 residues. Trimming stripped 10 bases from V and 4 bases from J, with 22 bases between. Here the CDR3 DNA reads TGTGCCACCCACTCCGATGGGGGGGGCTCAGAGACCCAGTACTTC. Its translation: CATHSDGGGSETQYF.

V gene TRBV5-1 combines with J gene TRBJ1-2; 8 bases map to TRBD1. Germline V gene sequence: CDR1 SGHRS, CDR2 YFSETQ. The CDR3 runs 15 residues. Losses at the gene ends were 1 base for V and 9 bases for J; bases not matched to a gene: 11. The CDR3 protein is CASSLLDRVDGSYTF. CDR3 bases: TGCGCCAGCAGCTTGCTGGACAGGGTGGACGGGAGCTACACCTTC.

The J gene is TRBJ2-1, the V gene TRBV7-6; no clear D. The V end was cut by 5 bases, the J end by 13 bases, with 15 bases between. This CDR3 comprises 12 residues. Germline loops: CDR1 SGHVS, CDR2 FNYEAQ. The CDR3 nucleotides read TGTGCCAGCAGCCCCTCAGGCCCCAGACAGTTCTTC. This translates into CASSPSGPRQFF. Together with reference TRBV7-6 and TRBJ2-1, the CDR3 gives the full variable domain: GAGVSQSPRYKVTKRGQDVALRCDPISGHVSLYWYRQALGQGPEFLTYFNYEAQQDKSGLPNDRFSAERPEGSISTLTIQRTEQRDSAMYRCASSPSGPRQFFGPGTRLTVL.

This clone was detected only a few times. This chain connects TRBV6-4 to TRBJ2-2; the match to TRBD2 covers 11 bases. This CDR3 has 16 amino acids. Germline CDR1 reads MRHNA; CDR2 reads SNTAGT. Germline trimming cut 7 bases from V and 5 bases from J; bases unmatched to any gene: 9. The CDR3 is CASTLTSGSGTGELFF. DNA of the CDR3: TGTGCCAGCACCCTAACTAGCGGGAGCGGTACCGGGGAGCTGTTTTTT.

The chain has TRBV5-1 and TRBJ1-1, with D perhaps matching TRBD1 (5 bases). This CDR3 comprises 16 residues. Germline V gene lookup returns CDR1 SGHRS and CDR2 YFSETQ. Trimming shortened V by 0 bases and J by 0 bases, and 12 bases separated the two germline ends. CDR3 residues: CASSLVRGNMNTEAFF. In nucleotides, the CDR3 is TGCGCCAGCAGCTTGGTTAGGGGTAACATGAACACTGAAGCTTTCTTT.

The chain has TRBV18 and TRBJ1-6; TRBD1 agrees at 9 bases. This CDR3 has 14 residues. Per germline, CDR1 KGHSH and CDR2 LQKENI. V lost 3 bases, J lost 8 bases, and 2 bases stayed unmatched. CDR3 DNA: TGTGCCAGCTCACCGACAGGGGGGGATTCACCCCTCCACTTT. Translated, it gives CASSPTGGDSPLHF.

This clone has only one observation. The chain joins TRBV4-1 to TRBJ2-2, with TRBD1 identical over 9 bases. CDR3 length equals 16 residues. V lost 4 bases and J lost 6; bases outside the gene matches: 9. Germline V gene data show CDR1 as MGHRA and CDR2 as YSYEKL. DNA for the CDR3: TGCGCCAGCAGCCGACGGGACAGGGACGTTGCCGGGGAGCTGTTTTTT. Residues: CASSRRDRDVAGELFF.